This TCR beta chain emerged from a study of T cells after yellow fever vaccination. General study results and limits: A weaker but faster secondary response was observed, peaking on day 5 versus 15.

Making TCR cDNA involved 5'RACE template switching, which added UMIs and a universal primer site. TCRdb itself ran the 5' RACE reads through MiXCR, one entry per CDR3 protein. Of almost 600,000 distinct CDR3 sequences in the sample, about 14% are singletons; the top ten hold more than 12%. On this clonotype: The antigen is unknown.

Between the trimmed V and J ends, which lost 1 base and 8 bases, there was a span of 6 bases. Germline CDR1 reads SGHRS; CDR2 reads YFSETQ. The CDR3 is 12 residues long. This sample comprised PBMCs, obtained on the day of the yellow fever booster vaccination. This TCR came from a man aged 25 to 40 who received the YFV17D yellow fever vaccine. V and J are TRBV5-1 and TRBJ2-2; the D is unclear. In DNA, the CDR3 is TGCGCCAGCAGCTTGTTGAGTGGGGAGCTGTTTTTT. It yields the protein CASSLLSGELFF.